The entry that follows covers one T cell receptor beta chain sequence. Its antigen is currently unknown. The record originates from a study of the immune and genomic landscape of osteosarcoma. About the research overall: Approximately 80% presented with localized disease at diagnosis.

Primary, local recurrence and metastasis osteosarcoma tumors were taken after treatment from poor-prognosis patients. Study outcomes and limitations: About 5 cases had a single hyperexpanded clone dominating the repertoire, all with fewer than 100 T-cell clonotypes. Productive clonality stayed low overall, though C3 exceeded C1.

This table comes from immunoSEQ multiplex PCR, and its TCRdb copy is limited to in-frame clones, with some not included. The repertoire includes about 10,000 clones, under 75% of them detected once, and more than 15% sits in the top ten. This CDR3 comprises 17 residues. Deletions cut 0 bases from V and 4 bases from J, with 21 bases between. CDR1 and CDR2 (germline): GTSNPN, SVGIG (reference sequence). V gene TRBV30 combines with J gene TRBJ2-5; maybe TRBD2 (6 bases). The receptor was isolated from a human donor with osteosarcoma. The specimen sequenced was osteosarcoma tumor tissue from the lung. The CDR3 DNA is TGTGCCTGGAGTGTGGCTAGCGCTAACCTTAACCGAGAGACCCAGTACTTC. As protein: CAWSVASANLNRETQYF.